One sample yielded the 10 T cell receptor beta chains listed below, sequenced in a study of radiation and T cells in renal cell carcinoma. Time point: baseline pretreatment blood. Sample treatment: 15 Gy SBRT to primary tumor, nephrectomy 4 weeks later. Profiling relied on immunoSEQ multiplex PCR, and the TCRdb table lists in-frame clones only, not all of them. In the table there are about 150,000 clones, 88% of which are singletons. Source: blood, taken from a patient whose treatment included radiotherapy and nephrectomy. Source of these receptors: a woman in her seventies with renal cell carcinoma.

The CDR3 sequence: CASSSVKGNLFSPLHF. The CDR3 DNA reads as TGTGCCAGCAGTTCAGTAAAGGGGAACCTATTTTCACCCCTCCACTTT. This rearrangement joins TRBV28 to TRBJ1-6; D might be TRBD1 (5 bases). Germline CDR1 and CDR2: MDHEN and SYDVKM. CDR3 length: 16 amino acids. The V end lost 4 bases, the J end lost 9 bases, and 19 bases lay between the germline ends.

CDR3 DNA sequence: TGCGCCAGCAGCCAAGATGGGGCATGGGAAGGCGGCGAGCAGTACTTC. It encodes CASSQDGAWEGGEQYF. The chain recombines TRBV4-3 with TRBJ2-7; TRBD1 might be the D (5 bases). Trimming stripped 0 bases from V and 6 bases from J, with 18 bases between. CDR1 and CDR2 (germline): LGHNA, YSLEER. The CDR3 runs 16 residues.

The J gene is TRBJ1-6, the V gene TRBV16; the D gene is possibly TRBD1 (5 bases). CDR1 KGHSY and CDR2 FQNENV come from the germline V gene. This CDR3 region has 11 residues. V lost 1 base to trimming and J lost 15 bases, with 7 bases between them. The DNA of the CDR3 is TGTGCCAGCAGCCAATACGGGGGCCTCCACTTT. This translates into CASSQYGGLHF.

This clone was picked up a small number of times. This rearrangement joins TRBV30 to TRBJ1-1, with D hard to call. V lost 6 bases and J 5 bases, leaving 7 bases between the germline ends. Looked up from germline, CDR1 is GTSNPN and CDR2 is SVGIG (reference sequence). The CDR3 spans 10 residues. The CDR3 DNA is TGTGCCTGCGGACCGACTGAAGCTTTCTTT. It is translated as CACGPTEAFF.

The chain recombines TRBV15 with TRBJ1-1; D is perhaps TRBD1 (5 bases). Germline loops: CDR1 LNHNV, CDR2 YYDKDF (reference sequence). The V end was cut by 6 bases, the J end by 1 base, with 18 bases between. This CDR3 has 16 amino acids. CDR3 protein: CATSPPGRVRNTEAFF. The CDR3 DNA is TGTGCCACCAGTCCCCCAGGGAGAGTAAGGAACACTGAAGCTTTCTTT. Full variable domain (remainder filled in from reference TRBV15 and TRBJ1-1): DAMVIQNPRYQVTQFGKPVTLSCSQTLNHNVMYWYQQKSSQAPKLLFHYYDKDFNNEADTPDNFQSRRPNTSFCFLDIRSPGLGDTAMYLCATSPPGRVRNTEAFFGQGTRLTVV.

Worth noting for this clone: Other DNA sequences from this sample encode an identical CDR3 as well. The gene calls are TRBV7-2 and TRBJ2-7; D is ambiguous. Trimming pared 2 bases from V and 0 bases from J, leaving 5 bases between. From germline, CDR1 is SGHTA and CDR2 FQGNSA. The CDR3 totals 13 residues. The CDR3 is CASSLSSSYEQYF. For the CDR3, the DNA is TGTGCCAGCAGCTTAAGCAGCTCCTACGAGCAGTACTTC.

The genes are TRBV21-1 and TRBJ2-7; TRBD1 was called by the table and not checked on the DNA. TRBV21-1 is tagged as a pseudogene. The CDR3 length is 15 residues. CDR3 region: CASSPTSGTHYEQYF. CDR3 in DNA: TGTGCCAGCAGCCCTACCTCCGGGACACATTACGAGCAGTACTTC.

The chain employs TRBV6-1 and TRBJ1-1; tentative D call: TRBD1 (5 bases). The CDR3 runs to 12 residues. Trimming pared 3 bases from V and 5 bases from J, leaving 7 bases between. Germline lookup yields CDR1 MNHNS and CDR2 SASEGT. In DNA, the CDR3 is TGTGCCAGCAGTGAGGGGGGTACTGAAGCTTTCTTT. Its translation is CASSEGGTEAFF.

This clone came up once. J is TRBJ1-5 and V is TRBV6-1, with TRBD1 matching over 9 bases. Unmatched junction bases numbered 4, after V lost 6 bases and J lost 7 bases. CDR3 length equals 13 residues. CDR1 MNHNS and CDR2 SASEGT come from the germline V gene. CDR3 DNA sequence: TGTGCCAGCAGACAGGGGGCGGGGCAGCCCCAGCATTTT. Protein product: CASRQGAGQPQHF.

The chain combines TRBV11-2 with TRBJ2-1; 14 bases are shared with TRBD2. Per the germline V gene, CDR1 is SGHAT and CDR2 is FQNNGV. With 4 bases clipped from V and 4 bases from J, the junction kept 6 bases outside the gene matches. The CDR3 contains 17 residues. The CDR3 is CASSSRLAGGPYNEQFF. For the CDR3, the DNA is TGTGCCAGCAGCTCCCGACTAGCGGGGGGGCCGTACAATGAGCAGTTCTTC.